This T cell receptor beta chain was observed in a study of T-cell memory formation after mild COVID-19. About the research overall: TCR clusters showed largely donor specificity. Overall study findings and caveats: Second-wave clones that peaked on day 37 lacked confirmed SARS-CoV-2 specificity. Largely, contracting CD4+ clones fell within CM and EM, and contracting CD8+ clones within EMRA.

The ends lost 7 bases at V and 5 bases at J; junction bases unmatched: 10. CDR3 size: 14 residues. From germline, CDR1 is SGHRS and CDR2 YFSETQ. 5'RACE with constant-segment primers yielded barcoded, UMI-tagged TCR alpha and TCR beta cDNA libraries. MiXCR, run by TCRdb on the 5' RACE reads, gives a single entry per CDR3 protein. The sample yields around 510,000 distinct CDR3 sequences, 20% to 25% seen once. Of note for this clonotype: No antigen is known for it.

The specimen sequenced was PBMCs or a T cell subset sorted from them (not recorded which). The V gene is TRBV5-1, the J gene TRBJ2-7; 9 bases map to TRBD1. This clonotype was obtained from an adult woman who had mild COVID-19 (a few samples of this study predate the infection). Cell type and time point are not known. The CDR3 bases are TGCGCCAGCCATAGCCGGGACAGGGCGCACGAGCAGTACTTC. Residues: CASHSRDRAHEQYF.